Following are 8 T cell receptor beta chains from one sample sequenced in a study of blood T cells in healthy people across ages. Next came a second PCR, run for about 7 to 12 cycles, which used a sample-barcoded 5' primer along with a J-beta primer mix. TCRdb recomputed calls from the 5' RACE reads with MiXCR, one row per CDR3 protein. The sample lists some 850,000 distinct CDR3 sequences, roughly 25% occurring once. The data also belong to a second study, concerning T cells of mothers and their children.

Sequencing input: blood. The receptors derive from a boy younger than 18 in good health.

This clonotype showed up many times. The chain is built from TRBV3-1 and TRBJ2-3; no clear D gene. There are 12 residues in the CDR3. The germline CDR1 and CDR2 sequences are LGHDT and YNNKEL (reference sequence). V was cut by 2 bases and J by 5 bases, with 5 bases left in between. The CDR3 nucleotides read TGTGCCAGCAGCCAAAACGAAGATACGCAGTATTTT. Protein: CASSQNEDTQYF.

This clonotype has a handful of counts. This chain uses TRBV12-3 or TRBV12-4 with TRBJ1-4; D not certain. The CDR3 totals 14 residues. V lost 5 bases and J 8 bases, leaving 15 bases between the germline ends. The CDR3 region has the DNA TGTGCCAGCAGTCCTGGGCAGCAGGCCGAAAAACTGTTTTTT. Amino acid sequence: CASSPGQQAEKLFF.

V usage is TRBV5-4 and J usage is TRBJ2-3; 10 bases line up with TRBD2. The CDR3 has 13 amino acids. Germline values: CDR1 SGHNT, CDR2 YYREEE (reference sequence). Trimming removed 7 bases from V and 5 bases from J; junction bases left unmatched: 4. For the CDR3, the DNA is TGTGCCAGCGGACAGCGGGGGGGAGATACGCAGTATTTT. Its protein is CASGQRGGDTQYF.

This clonotype was counted a few times. The chain employs TRBV6-6 and TRBJ2-3; TRBD2 matches 15 bases. The CDR3 runs to 14 residues. V shed 6 bases and J 14 bases; nucleotides not matched to a gene: 9. CDR1 is MNHNY and CDR2 is SVGAGI in the germline V gene (reference sequence). CDR3 loop: CASSPGTSGGRWYF. The DNA for the CDR3 is TGTGCCAGCAGCCCCGGGACTAGCGGGGGGCGGTGGTATTTT.

The chain joins TRBV2 to TRBJ1-1, with TRBD1 identical over 7 bases. The junction had 10 bases not matched to a gene; V was cut back by 11 bases and J by 1 base. CDR3 length: 14 residues. Germline CDR1 reads SNHLY; CDR2 reads FYNNEI. The CDR3 sequence: CAAGGGAGNTEAFF. The CDR3 DNA follows: TGTGCCGCAGGGGGGGGCGCCGGGAACACTGAAGCTTTCTTT.

This CDR3 reads CASSSSANTGELFF. CDR3 sequence (DNA): TGTGCCAGCAGCTCCTCAGCAAACACCGGGGAGCTGTTTTTT. The chain links TRBV11-2 to TRBJ2-2, with D unclear. Trimming stripped 4 bases from V and 2 bases from J, with 8 bases between. Germline V gene data show CDR1 as SGHAT and CDR2 as FQNNGV. CDR3 length equals 14 residues.

About this clonotype itself: The junction shows a germline mismatch at one end, possibly a read error. The CDR3 reads CASSWGLARLGGSGASVLTF. CDR3 coding DNA: TGTGCCAGCAGTTGGGGCCTAGCCAGGTTAGGTGGGTCTGGGGCCAGCGTCCTGACTTTC. V and J are TRBV28 and TRBJ2-6; either TRBD1 or TRBD2 may fit D (5 bases each). The CDR3 totals 20 residues. Germline-derived CDR1 and CDR2 are MDHEN and SYDVKM.

This clonotype was picked up a small number of times. The chain has TRBV7-3 and TRBJ2-1; D is undetermined. Germline V gene lookup returns CDR1 SGHTA and CDR2 FQGTGA. Trimming cost V 0 bases and J 0 bases, with 12 bases left between them. CDR3 length equals 17 residues. CDR3 DNA: TGTGCCAGCAGCTTAACTGTAGACCCAAGCTCCTACAATGAGCAGTTCTTC. Protein product: CASSLTVDPSSYNEQFF.